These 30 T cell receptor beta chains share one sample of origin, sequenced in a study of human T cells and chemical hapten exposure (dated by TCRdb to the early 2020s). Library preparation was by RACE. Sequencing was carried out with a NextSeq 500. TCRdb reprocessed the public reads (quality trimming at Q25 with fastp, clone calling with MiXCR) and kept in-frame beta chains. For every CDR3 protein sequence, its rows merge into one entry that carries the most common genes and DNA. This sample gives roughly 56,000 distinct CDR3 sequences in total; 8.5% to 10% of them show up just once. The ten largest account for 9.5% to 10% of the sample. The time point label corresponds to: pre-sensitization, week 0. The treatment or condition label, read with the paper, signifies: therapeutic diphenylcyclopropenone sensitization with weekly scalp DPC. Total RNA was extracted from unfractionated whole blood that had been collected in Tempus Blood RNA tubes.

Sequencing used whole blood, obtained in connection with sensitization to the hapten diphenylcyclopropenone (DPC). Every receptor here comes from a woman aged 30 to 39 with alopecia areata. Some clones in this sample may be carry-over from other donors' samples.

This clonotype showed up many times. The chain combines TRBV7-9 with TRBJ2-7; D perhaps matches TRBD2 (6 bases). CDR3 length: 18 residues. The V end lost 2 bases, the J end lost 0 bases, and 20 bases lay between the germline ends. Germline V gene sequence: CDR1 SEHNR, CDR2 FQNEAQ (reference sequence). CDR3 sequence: CASSLFRGQGLSSYEQYF. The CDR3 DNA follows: TGTGCCAGCAGCTTATTTCGCGGCCAGGGACTTAGCTCCTACGAGCAGTACTTC.

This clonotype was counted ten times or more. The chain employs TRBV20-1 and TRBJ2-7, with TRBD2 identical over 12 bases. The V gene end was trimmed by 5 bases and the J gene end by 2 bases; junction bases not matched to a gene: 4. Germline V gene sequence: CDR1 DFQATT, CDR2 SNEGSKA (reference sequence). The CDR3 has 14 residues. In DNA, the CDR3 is TGCAGTGCTCTGACTAGCGGGGGAACCTACGAGCAGTACTTC. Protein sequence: CSALTSGGTYEQYF.

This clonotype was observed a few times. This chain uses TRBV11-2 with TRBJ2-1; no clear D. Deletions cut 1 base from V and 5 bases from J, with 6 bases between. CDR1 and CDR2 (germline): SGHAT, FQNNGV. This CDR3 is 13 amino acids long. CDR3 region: CASSLGSHNEQFF. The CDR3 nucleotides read TGTGCCAGCAGCTTAGGTAGTCACAATGAGCAGTTCTTC.

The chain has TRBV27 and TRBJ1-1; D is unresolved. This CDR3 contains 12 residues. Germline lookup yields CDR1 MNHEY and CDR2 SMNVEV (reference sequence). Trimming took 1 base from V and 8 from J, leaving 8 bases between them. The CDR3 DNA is TGTGCCAGCAGTTTATGGGGAGGAGAAGCTTTCTTT. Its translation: CASSLWGGEAFF.

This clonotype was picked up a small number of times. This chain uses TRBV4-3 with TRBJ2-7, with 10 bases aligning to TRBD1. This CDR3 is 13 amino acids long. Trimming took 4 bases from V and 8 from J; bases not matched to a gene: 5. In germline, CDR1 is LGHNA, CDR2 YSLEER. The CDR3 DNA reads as TGCGCCAGCAGCCCGACAGGGGGCAATCAGCAGTACTTC. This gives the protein CASSPTGGNQQYF.

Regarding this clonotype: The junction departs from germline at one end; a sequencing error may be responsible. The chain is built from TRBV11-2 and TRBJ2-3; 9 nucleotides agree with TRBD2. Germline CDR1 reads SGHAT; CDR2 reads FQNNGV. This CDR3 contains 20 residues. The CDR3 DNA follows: TGTACCAGCAGCTTGTATGTTGGGCGGGGGGGTCGGAGGCGGGCAGATACGCAGTATTTT. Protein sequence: CTSSLYVGRGGRRRADTQYF.

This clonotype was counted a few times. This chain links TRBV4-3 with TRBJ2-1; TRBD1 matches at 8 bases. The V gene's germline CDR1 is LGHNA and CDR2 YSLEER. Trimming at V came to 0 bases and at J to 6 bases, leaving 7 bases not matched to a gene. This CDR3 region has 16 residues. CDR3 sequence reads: CASSQDWRQGFNEQFF. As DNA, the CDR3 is TGCGCCAGCAGCCAAGATTGGAGACAGGGGTTCAATGAGCAGTTCTTC.

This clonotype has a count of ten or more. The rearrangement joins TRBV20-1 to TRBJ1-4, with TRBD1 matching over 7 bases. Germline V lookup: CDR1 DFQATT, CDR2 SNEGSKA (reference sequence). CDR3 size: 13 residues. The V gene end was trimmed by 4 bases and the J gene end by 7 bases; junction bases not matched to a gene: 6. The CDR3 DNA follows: TGCAGTGCTAACCAGGGGGGGGTTGAAAAACTGTTTTTT. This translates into CSANQGGVEKLFF.

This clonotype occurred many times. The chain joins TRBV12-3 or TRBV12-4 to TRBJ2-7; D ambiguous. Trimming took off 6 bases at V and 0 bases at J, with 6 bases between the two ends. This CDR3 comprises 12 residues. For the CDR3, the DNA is TGTGCCAGCAGCCGCGACTCCTACGAGCAGTACTTC. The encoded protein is CASSRDSYEQYF.

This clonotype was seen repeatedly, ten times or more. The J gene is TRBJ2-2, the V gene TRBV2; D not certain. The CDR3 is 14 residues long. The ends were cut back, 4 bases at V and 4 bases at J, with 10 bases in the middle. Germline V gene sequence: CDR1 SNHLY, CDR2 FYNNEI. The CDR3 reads CASSALVGTGELFF. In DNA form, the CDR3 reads TGTGCCAGCAGTGCTTTAGTGGGCACCGGGGAGCTGTTTTTT.

CDR3 sequence reads: CASSQVLAGGPGTDTQYF. The CDR3 DNA reads TGTGCCAGCAGTCAGGTACTAGCGGGGGGGCCAGGCACAGATACGCAGTATTTT. The V call is TRBV5-6, the J call TRBJ2-3; TRBD2 matches 13 bases. The germline V gene has CDR1 SGHDT and CDR2 YYEEEE. This CDR3 has 18 amino acids. V lost 5 bases and J lost 1; bases outside the gene matches: 10.

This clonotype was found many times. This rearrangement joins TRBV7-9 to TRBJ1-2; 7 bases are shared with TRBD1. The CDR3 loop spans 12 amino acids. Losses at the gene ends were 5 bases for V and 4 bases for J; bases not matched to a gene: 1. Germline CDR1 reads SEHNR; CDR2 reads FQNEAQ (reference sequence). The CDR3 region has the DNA TGTGCCAGCAGCGGGGACAGCTATGGCTACACCTTC. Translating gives CASSGDSYGYTF.

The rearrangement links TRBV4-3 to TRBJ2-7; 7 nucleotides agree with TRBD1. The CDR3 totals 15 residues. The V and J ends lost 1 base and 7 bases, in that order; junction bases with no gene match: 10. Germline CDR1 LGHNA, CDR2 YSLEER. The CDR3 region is CASSQAGRQGDEQYF. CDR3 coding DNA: TGCGCCAGCAGCCAAGCCGGGCGGCAGGGGGATGAGCAGTACTTC.

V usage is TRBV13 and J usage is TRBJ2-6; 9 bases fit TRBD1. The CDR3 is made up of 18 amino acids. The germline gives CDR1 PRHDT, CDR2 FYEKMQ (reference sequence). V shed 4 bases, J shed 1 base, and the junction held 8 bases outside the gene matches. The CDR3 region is CASSWREQGASGANVLTF. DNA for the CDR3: TGTGCCAGCAGCTGGAGGGAACAGGGGGCTTCTGGGGCCAACGTCCTGACTTTC.

CDR3 bases: TGCAGTGCTCCGACCAGACTAGCGGGGGGGCCAGATACGCAGTATTTT. Translating gives CSAPTRLAGGPDTQYF. The chain carries TRBV20-1 and TRBJ2-3, with 14 bases lining up with TRBD2. The CDR3 has 16 residues. Germline loops: CDR1 DFQATT, CDR2 SNEGSKA (reference sequence). Germline trimming cut 5 bases from V and 4 bases from J; bases unmatched to any gene: 8.

The DNA of the CDR3 is TGTGCCAGCACCAAAACGGGACAAGGTACAGATACGCAGTATTTT. Encoded protein: CASTKTGQGTDTQYF. The chain links TRBV7-2 to TRBJ2-3, with TRBD1 as a possible D gene (6 bases). Germline loops: CDR1 SGHTA, CDR2 FQGNSA. The V gene lost 7 bases and the J gene lost 3 bases, with 17 bases spanning the gap. This CDR3 region has 15 residues.

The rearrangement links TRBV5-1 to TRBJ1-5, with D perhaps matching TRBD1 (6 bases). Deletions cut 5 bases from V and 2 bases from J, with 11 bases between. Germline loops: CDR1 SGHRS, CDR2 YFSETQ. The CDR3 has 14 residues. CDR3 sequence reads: CASSISGGNQPQHF. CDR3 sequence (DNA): TGCGCCAGCAGTATCTCAGGGGGCAATCAGCCCCAGCATTTT.

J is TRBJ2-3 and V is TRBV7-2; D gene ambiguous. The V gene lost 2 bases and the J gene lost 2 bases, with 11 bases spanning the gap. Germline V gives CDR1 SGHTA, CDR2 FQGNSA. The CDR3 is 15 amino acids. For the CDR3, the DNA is TGTGCCAGCAGCTTAAGCGTCCGAGACACAGATACGCAGTATTTT. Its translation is CASSLSVRDTDTQYF.

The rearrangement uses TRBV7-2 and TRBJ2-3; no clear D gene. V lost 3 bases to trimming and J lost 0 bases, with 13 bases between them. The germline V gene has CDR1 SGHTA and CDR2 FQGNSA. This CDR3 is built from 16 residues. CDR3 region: CASSFKLAPSTDTQYF. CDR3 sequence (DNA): TGTGCCAGCAGCTTTAAGCTGGCACCTAGCACAGATACGCAGTATTTT.

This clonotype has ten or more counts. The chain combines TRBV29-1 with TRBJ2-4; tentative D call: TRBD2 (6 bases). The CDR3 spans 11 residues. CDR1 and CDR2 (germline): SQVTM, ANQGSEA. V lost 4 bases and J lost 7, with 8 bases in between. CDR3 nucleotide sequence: TGCAGCGTTGCTGGGGGGAACATTCAGTACTTC. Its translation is CSVAGGNIQYF.

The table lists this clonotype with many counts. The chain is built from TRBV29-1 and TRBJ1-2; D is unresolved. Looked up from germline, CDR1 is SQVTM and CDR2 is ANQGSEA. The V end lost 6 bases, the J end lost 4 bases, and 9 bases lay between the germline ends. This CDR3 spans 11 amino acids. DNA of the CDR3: TGCAGCGTGGACGGGATCTATGGCTACACCTTC. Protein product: CSVDGIYGYTF.

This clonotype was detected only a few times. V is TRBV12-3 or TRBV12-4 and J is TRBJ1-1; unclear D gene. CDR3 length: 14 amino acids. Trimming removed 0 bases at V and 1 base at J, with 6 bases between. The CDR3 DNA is TGTGCCAGCAGTTTAGCCGCTAGGAACACTGAAGCTTTCTTT. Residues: CASSLAARNTEAFF.

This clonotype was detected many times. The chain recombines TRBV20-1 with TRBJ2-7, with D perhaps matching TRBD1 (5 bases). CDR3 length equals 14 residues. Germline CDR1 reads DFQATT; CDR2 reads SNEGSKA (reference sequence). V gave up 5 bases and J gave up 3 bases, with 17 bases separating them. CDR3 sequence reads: CSAPFGSDIYEQYF. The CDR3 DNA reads TGCAGTGCTCCCTTTGGGTCGGACATCTACGAGCAGTACTTC.

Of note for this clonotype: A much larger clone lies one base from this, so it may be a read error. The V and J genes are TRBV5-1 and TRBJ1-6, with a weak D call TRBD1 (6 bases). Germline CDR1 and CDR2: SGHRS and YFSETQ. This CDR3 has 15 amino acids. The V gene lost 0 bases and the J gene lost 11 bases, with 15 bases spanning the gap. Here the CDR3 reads CASSLEGRDNAPLHF. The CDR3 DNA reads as TGCGCCAGCAGCTTGGAAGGCAGGGACAATGCACCCCTCCACTTT.

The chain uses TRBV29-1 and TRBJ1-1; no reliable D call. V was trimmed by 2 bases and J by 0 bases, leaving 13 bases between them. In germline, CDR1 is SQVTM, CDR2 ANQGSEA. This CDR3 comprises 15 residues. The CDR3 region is CSVESWTDLNTEAFF. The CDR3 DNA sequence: TGCAGCGTTGAATCCTGGACCGATCTGAACACTGAAGCTTTCTTT.

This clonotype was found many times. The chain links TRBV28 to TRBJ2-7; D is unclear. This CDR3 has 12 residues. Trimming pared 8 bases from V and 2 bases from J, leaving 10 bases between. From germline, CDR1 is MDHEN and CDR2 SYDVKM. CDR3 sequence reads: CASSLQTYEQYF. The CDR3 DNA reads TGTGCCAGCTCCTTGCAAACCTACGAGCAGTACTTC.

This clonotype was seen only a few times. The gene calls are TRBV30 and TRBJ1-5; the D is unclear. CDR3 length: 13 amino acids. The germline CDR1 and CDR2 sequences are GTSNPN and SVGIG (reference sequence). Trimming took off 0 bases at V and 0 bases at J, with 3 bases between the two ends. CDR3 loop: CAWSVNSNQPQHF. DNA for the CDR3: TGTGCCTGGAGTGTAAATAGCAATCAGCCCCAGCATTTT.

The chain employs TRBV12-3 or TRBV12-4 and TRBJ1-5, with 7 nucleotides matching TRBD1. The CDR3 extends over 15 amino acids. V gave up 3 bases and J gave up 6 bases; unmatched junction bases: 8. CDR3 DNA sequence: TGTGCCAGCAGTTTTGGAGGGGGCCTCAGTCAGCCCCAGCATTTT. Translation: CASSFGGGLSQPQHF.

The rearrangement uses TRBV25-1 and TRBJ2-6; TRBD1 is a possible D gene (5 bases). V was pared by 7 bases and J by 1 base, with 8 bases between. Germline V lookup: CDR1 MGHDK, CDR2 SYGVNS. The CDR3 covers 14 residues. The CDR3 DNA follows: TGTGCCAGCAATCAGGGTTCTGGGGCCAACGTCCTGACTTTC. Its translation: CASNQGSGANVLTF. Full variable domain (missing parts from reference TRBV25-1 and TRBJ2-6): EADIYQTPRYLVIGTGKKITLECSQTMGHDKMYWYQQDPGMELHLIHYSYGVNSTEKGDLSSESTVSRIRTEHFPLTLESARPSHTSQYLCASNQGSGANVLTFGAGSRLTVL.

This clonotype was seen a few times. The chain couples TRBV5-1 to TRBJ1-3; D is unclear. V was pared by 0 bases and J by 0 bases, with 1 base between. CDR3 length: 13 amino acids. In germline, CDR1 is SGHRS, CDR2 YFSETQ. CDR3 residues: CASSLDSGNTIYF. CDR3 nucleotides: TGCGCCAGCAGCTTGGACTCTGGAAACACCATATATTTT.